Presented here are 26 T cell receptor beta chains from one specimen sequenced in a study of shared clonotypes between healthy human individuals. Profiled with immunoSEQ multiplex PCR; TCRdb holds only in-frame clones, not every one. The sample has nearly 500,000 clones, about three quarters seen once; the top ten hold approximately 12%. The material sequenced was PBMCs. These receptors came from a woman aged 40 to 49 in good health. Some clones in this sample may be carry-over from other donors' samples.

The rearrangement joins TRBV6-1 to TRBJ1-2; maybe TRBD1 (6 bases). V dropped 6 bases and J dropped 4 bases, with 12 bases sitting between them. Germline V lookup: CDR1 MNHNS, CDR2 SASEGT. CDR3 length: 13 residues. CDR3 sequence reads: CASSADRFYGYTF. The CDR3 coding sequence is TGTGCCAGCAGCGCTGACAGGTTCTATGGCTACACCTTC.

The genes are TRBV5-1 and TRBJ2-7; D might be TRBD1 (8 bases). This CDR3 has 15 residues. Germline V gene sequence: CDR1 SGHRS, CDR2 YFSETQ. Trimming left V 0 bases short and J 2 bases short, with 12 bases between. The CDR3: CASSLGTGTTYEQYF. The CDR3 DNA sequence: TGCGCCAGCAGCTTGGGGACAGGGACTACCTACGAGCAGTACTTC.

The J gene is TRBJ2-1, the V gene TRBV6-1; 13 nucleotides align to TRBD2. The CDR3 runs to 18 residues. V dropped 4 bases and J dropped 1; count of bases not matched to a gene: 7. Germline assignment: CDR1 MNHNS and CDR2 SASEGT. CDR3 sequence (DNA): TGTGCCAGCAGTGCTCCGGGACTAGCGGGATGGTCCTACAATGAGCAGTTCTTC. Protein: CASSAPGLAGWSYNEQFF.

The CDR3 DNA reads TGCGCCAGCAGCTTGGTAGCGGGGACCCAAGAGACCCAGTACTTC. This codes for CASSLVAGTQETQYF. The chain recombines TRBV5-1 with TRBJ2-5; 8 positions match TRBD2. V lost 0 bases and J lost 1; bases outside the gene matches: 2. This CDR3 is 15 amino acids long. Germline CDR1 is SGHRS and CDR2 is YFSETQ.

CDR3 DNA sequence: TGTGCCAGCAGCCCCTCCAGTCTCCAAGAGACCCAGTACTTC. Its translation: CASSPSSLQETQYF. This chain uses TRBV14 with TRBJ2-5; D not certain. Trimming stripped 4 bases from V and 1 base from J, with 10 bases between. In germline, CDR1 is SGHDN, CDR2 FVKESK. This CDR3 contains 14 residues.

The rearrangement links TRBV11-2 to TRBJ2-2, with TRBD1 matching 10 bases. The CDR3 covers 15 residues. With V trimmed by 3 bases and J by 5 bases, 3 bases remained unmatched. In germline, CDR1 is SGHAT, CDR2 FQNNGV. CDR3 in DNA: TGTGCCAGCAGCTTTGGGACAGGGGAAACCGGGGAGCTGTTTTTT. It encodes CASSFGTGETGELFF.

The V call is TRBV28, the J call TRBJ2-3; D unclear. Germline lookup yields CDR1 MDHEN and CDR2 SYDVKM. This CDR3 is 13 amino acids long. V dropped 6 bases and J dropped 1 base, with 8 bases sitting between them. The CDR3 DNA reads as TGTGCCAGCAGCCGCCTTGGCACAGATACGCAGTATTTT. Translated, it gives CASSRLGTDTQYF.

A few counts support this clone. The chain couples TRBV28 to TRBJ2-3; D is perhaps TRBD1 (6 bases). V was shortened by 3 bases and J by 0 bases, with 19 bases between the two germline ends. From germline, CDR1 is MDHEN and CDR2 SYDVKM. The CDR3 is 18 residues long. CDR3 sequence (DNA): TGTGCCAGCAGTTTTTTAGTAGGGCAGGGGTCGAGCACAGATACGCAGTATTTT. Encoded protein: CASSFLVGQGSSTDTQYF.

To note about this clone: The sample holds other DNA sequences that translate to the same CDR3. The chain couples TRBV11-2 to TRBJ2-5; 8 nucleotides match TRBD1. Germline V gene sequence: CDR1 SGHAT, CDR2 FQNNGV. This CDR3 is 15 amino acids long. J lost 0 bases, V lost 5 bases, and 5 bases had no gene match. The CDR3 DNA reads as TGTGCCAGCAGCACCGGGACAGGCAACCAAGAGACCCAGTACTTC. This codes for CASSTGTGNQETQYF.

DNA for the CDR3: TGTGCCAGCGGATCCCTAAGGGGTTCCCCCTACGAGCAGTACTTC. Translation: CASGSLRGSPYEQYF. The chain combines TRBV7-9 with TRBJ2-7; tentatively, D is TRBD1 (5 bases). V was shortened by 8 bases and J by 2 bases, with 19 bases between the two germline ends. CDR1 and CDR2 from the germline V gene are SEHNR and FQNEAQ (reference sequence). This CDR3 comprises 15 residues.

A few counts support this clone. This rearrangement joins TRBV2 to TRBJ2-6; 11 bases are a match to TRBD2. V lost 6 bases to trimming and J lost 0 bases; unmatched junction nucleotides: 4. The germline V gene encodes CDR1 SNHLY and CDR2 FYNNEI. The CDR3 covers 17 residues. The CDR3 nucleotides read TGTGCCAGCAGCTCGGGACTAGCGGTCTCTGGGGCCAACGTCCTGACTTTC. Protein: CASSSGLAVSGANVLTF.

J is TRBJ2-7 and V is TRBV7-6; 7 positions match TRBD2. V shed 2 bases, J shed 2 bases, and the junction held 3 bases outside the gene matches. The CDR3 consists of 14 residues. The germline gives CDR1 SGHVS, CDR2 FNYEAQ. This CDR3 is CASSLRAGPYEQYF. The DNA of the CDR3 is TGTGCCAGCAGCTTACGAGCGGGACCCTACGAGCAGTACTTC. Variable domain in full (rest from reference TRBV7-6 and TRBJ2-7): GAGVSQSPRYKVTKRGQDVALRCDPISGHVSLYWYRQALGQGPEFLTYFNYEAQQDKSGLPNDRFSAERPEGSISTLTIQRTEQRDSAMYRCASSLRAGPYEQYFGPGTRLTVT.

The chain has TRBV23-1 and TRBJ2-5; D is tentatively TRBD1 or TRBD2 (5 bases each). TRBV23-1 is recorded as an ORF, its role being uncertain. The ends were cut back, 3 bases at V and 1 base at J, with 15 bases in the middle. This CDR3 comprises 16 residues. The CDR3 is CASSHPGPTSQETQYF. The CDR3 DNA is TGCGCCAGCAGTCACCCGGGACCGACCTCCCAAGAGACCCAGTACTTC.

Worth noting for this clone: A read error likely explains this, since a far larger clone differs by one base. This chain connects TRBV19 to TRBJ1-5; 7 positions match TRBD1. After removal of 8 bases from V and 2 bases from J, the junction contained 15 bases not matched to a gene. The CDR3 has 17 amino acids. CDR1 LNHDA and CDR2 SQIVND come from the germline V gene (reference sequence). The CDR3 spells CASGKGWTGWGNQPQHF. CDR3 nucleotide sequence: TGTGCCAGTGGTAAAGGGTGGACAGGATGGGGCAATCAGCCCCAGCATTTT.

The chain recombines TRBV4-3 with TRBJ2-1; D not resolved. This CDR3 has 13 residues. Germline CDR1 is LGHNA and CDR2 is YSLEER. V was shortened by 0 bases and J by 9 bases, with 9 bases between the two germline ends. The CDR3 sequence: CASSQDLASEQFF. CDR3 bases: TGCGCCAGCAGCCAAGATTTAGCCAGTGAGCAGTTCTTC.

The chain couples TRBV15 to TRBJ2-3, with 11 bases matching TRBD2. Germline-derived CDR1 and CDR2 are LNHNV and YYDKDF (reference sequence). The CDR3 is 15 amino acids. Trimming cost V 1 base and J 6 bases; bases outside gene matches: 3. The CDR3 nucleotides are TGTGCCACCAGCAGAGCGGCTAGCGGGAGGGATACGCAGTATTTT. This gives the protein CATSRAASGRDTQYF.

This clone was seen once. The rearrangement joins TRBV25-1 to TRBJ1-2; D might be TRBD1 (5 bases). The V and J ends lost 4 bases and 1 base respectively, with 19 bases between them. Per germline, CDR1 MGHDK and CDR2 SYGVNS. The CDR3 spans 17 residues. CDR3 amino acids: CASSGNGEQEINYGYTF. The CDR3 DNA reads TGTGCCAGCAGTGGCAACGGAGAACAGGAAATTAACTATGGCTACACCTTC.

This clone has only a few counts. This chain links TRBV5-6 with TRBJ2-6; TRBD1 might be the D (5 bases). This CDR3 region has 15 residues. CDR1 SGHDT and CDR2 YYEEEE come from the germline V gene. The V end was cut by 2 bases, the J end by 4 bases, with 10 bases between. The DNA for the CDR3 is TGTGCCAGCAGCTTTAATTGGGGCGGGGCCAACGTCCTGACTTTC. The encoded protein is CASSFNWGGANVLTF.

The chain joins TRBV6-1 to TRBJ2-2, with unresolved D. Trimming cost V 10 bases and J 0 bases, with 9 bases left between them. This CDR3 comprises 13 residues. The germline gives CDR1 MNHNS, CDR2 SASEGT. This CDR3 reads CATAIANTGELFF. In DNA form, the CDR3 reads TGTGCCACTGCGATCGCGAACACCGGGGAGCTGTTTTTT.

This CDR3 reads CASRSPGTSQHEQFF. The CDR3 region has the DNA TGTGCCAGTAGGTCCCCCGGGACTAGTCAGCATGAGCAGTTCTTC. The J gene is TRBJ2-1, the V gene TRBV19; 8 bases match TRBD2. Germline CDR1 and CDR2: LNHDA and SQIVND (reference sequence). The CDR3 has 15 residues. After removal of 6 bases from V and 8 bases from J, the junction contained 12 bases not matched to a gene.

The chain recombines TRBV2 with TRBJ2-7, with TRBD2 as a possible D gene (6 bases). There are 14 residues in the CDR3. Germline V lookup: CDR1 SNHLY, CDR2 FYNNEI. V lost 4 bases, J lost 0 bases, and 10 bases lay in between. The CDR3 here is CASSGRGGSYEQYF. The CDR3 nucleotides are TGTGCCAGCAGTGGGCGGGGAGGCTCCTACGAGCAGTACTTC. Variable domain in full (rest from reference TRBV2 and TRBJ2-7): EPEVTQTPSHQVTQMGQEVILRCVPISNHLYFYWYRQILGQKVEFLVSFYNNEISEKSEIFDDQFSVERPDGSNFTLKIRSTKLEDSAMYFCASSGRGGSYEQYFGPGTRLTVT.

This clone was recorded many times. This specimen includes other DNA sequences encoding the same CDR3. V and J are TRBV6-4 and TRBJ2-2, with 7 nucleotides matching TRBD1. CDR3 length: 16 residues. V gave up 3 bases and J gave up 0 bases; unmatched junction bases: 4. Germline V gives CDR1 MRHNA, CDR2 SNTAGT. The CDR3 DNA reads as TGTGCCAGCAGTGAGGCCGGGACAGCGAACACCGGGGAGCTGTTTTTT. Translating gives CASSEAGTANTGELFF.

The DNA for the CDR3 is TGTGCCAGCAGTTGGGACAGACGCTATGGCTACACCTTC. Translated, it gives CASSWDRRYGYTF. The rearrangement uses TRBV6-5 and TRBJ1-2; 7 bases align to TRBD1. This CDR3 is built from 13 residues. J gave up 4 bases and V 4 bases, and 3 bases lay outside the gene matches. Germline CDR1 is MNHEY and CDR2 is SVGAGI.

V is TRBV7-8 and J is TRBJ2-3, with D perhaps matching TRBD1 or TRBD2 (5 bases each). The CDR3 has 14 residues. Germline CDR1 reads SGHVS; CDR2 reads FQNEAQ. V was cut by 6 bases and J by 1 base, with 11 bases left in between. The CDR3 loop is CASSSGGGTDTQYF. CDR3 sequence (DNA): TGTGCCAGCAGTAGTGGGGGTGGCACAGATACGCAGTATTTT.

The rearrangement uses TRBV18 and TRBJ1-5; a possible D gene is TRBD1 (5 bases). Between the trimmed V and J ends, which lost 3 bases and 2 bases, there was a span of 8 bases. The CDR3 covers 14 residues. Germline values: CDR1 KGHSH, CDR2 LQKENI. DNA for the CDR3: TGTGCCAGCTCACCGATACAGGGCAATCAGCCCCAGCATTTT. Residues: CASSPIQGNQPQHF.

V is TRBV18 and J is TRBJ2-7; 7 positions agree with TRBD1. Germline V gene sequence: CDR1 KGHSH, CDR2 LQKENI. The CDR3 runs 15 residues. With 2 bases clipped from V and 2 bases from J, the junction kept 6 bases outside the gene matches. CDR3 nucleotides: TGTGCCAGCTCACCATCCCGGCAGGGGGCCTACGAGCAGTACTTC. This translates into CASSPSRQGAYEQYF.